Shown below are 12 T cell receptor beta chains from a single sample sequenced in a study of T cells in Graves' hyperthyroidism and ophthalmopathy. It was RNA transcripts that yielded the amplified TCR beta CDR3 regions. HTBI primers were the set used in a first-round RT-PCR of the TCR CDR3. TCRdb redid the calling of the multiplex PCR reads with MiXCR, one entry per CDR3 protein. The sample lists hundreds of thousands of distinct CDR3 sequences; 16% were seen once. Sequenced input: blood. These receptors all come from a woman younger than 35 with Graves' ophthalmopathy.

The chain joins TRBV15 to TRBJ1-2, with 8 positions matching TRBD1. Germline CDR1 reads LNHNV; CDR2 reads YYDKDF (reference sequence). Trimming took 8 bases from V and 6 from J; bases not matched to a gene: 5. The CDR3 contains 12 residues. The chain's CDR3 is CATGRQGHGYTF. In DNA form, the CDR3 reads TGTGCCACCGGGAGACAGGGGCATGGCTACACCTTC.

The V call is TRBV3-1, the J call TRBJ1-2; perhaps TRBD1 as D (6 bases). The V gene's germline CDR1 is LGHDT and CDR2 YNNKEL (reference sequence). The CDR3 runs 15 residues. Between the trimmed V and J ends, which lost 3 bases and 5 bases, there was a span of 16 bases. The CDR3 here is CASSQDTGSSYGYTF. The DNA of the CDR3 is TGTGCCAGCAGCCAGGATACAGGGTCTTCTTATGGCTACACCTTC.

There are many counts of this clonotype. V gene TRBV10-1 combines with J gene TRBJ1-1; D gene uncertain. The length of the CDR3 is 14 residues. Trimming stripped 0 bases from V and 1 base from J, with 6 bases between. Per the germline V gene, CDR1 is WNHNN and CDR2 is SYGVQD (reference sequence). CDR3 protein: CASSESAGNTEAFF. In DNA, the CDR3 is TGCGCCAGCAGTGAGTCGGCGGGGAACACTGAAGCTTTCTTT.

To note about this clonotype: This likely comes from a read error, as the CDR3 has no conserved phenylalanine or tryptophan at its end. The V and J genes are TRBV18 and TRBJ1-1; the D is unclear. The CDR3 is 13 residues long. Germline CDR1 KGHSH, CDR2 LQKENI. V was cut by 4 bases and J by 1 base, with 7 bases left in between. This CDR3 is CASSLTANTEAFS. CDR3 in DNA: TGTGCCAGCTCACTGACCGCGAACACTGAAGCTTTCTCT.

Ten or more counts support this clonotype. The chain is built from TRBV6-2 or TRBV6-3 and TRBJ1-1, with 8 bases that match TRBD1. CDR3 length: 13 amino acids. Germline CDR1 MNHEY, CDR2 SVGEGT. The ends lost 6 bases at V and 4 bases at J; junction bases unmatched: 4. The CDR3 DNA is TGTGCCAGCAGCCGAACAGGGGGCACTGAAGCTTTCTTT. Protein sequence: CASSRTGGTEAFF.

This clonotype was counted ten times or more. J is TRBJ2-2 and V is TRBV10-1; the match to TRBD2 covers 12 bases. The V and J ends lost 2 bases and 6 bases, in that order; junction bases with no gene match: 10. There are 18 residues in the CDR3. Per the germline V gene, CDR1 is WNHNN and CDR2 is SYGVQD (reference sequence). The chain's CDR3 is CASSEEPTSGGISGELFF. The CDR3 DNA is TGCGCCAGCAGTGAGGAACCTACTAGCGGGGGGATTTCCGGGGAGCTGTTTTTT.

This clonotype was counted many times. The CDR3 DNA reads TGTGCCAGCAGTATCAGACCGACAGGGAGGTACACTGAGACCCAGTACTTC. Protein sequence: CASSIRPTGRYTETQYF. The chain links TRBV27 to TRBJ2-5, with D tentatively TRBD1 (7 bases). The CDR3 loop spans 17 amino acids. Trimming took off 5 bases at V and 5 bases at J, with 24 bases between the two ends. Germline V gene data show CDR1 as MNHEY and CDR2 as SMNVEV (reference sequence).

This clonotype was seen at least ten times. The chain couples TRBV5-1 to TRBJ2-3, with D possibly being TRBD2 (6 bases). V lost 0 bases and J 3 bases, leaving 11 bases between the germline ends. CDR1 is SGHRS and CDR2 is YFSETQ in the germline V gene. This CDR3 spans 15 amino acids. CDR3 amino acids: CASSLVRGGTDTQYF. Written as DNA, the CDR3 is TGCGCCAGCAGCTTGGTGCGGGGTGGGACAGATACGCAGTATTTT.

This clonotype occurred many times. This chain links TRBV3-1 with TRBJ2-1; 11 positions match TRBD2. The CDR3 sequence is 20 residues long. Germline-derived CDR1 and CDR2 are LGHDT and YNNKEL (reference sequence). The V and J ends lost 3 bases and 2 bases, in that order; junction bases with no gene match: 15. CDR3 in DNA: TGTGCCAGCAGCCATACGGGAGATAGCGGGGGGGCTCTCCCCTACAATGAGCAGTTCTTC. It is translated as CASSHTGDSGGALPYNEQFF.

A few counts support this clonotype. The CDR3: CASRPRGTITEAFF. CDR3 in DNA: TGTGCCAGCAGACCCCGAGGGACGATCACTGAAGCTTTCTTT. The chain links TRBV2 to TRBJ1-1, with a tentative D call TRBD1 (5 bases). Germline CDR1 and CDR2: SNHLY and FYNNEI. Trimming pared 6 bases from V and 4 bases from J, leaving 15 bases between. This CDR3 contains 14 residues.

This clonotype was seen repeatedly, ten times or more. The CDR3 sequence: CASSLRDPILRQYDSNQPQHF. As DNA, the CDR3 is TGTGCCAGCAGTTTACGCGACCCTATTCTTCGACAGTACGATAGCAATCAGCCCCAGCATTTT. V gene TRBV28 combines with J gene TRBJ1-5; the D gene is possibly TRBD1 (5 bases). The V gene's germline CDR1 is MDHEN and CDR2 SYDVKM. V was pared by 2 bases and J by 0 bases, with 26 bases between. This CDR3 is built from 21 residues.

This clonotype has a single count. V and J are TRBV6-5 and TRBJ2-7; no reliable D call. CDR1 is MNHEY, CDR2 SVGAGI, per germline. The CDR3 loop spans 16 amino acids. V shed 1 base and J shed 4 bases, with 17 bases lying between them. The CDR3 DNA follows: TGTGCCAGCAGTTACTTCCCGGTCGTTGGAAAGTACGAGCAGTACTTC. Residues: CASSYFPVVGKYEQYF.